This entry concerns a single TCR beta chain. In this sample, this clone turned up a few times. This receptor's antigen is unknown. The germline gene is not matched at one end of the junction; a read error may be the cause. The source of the sample is a study of metastatic and nonmetastatic thyroid tumors (dated by TCRdb to the early 2020s). About the study as a whole: Repertoires were compared across peripheral blood and tumor or nodule tissue samples from malignant and benign thyroid patients. Here is what the overall study found, with its caveats: In both blood and tumor samples, TCR beta diversity was reported to be significantly higher in malignant tumors than in benign nodules.

The library was generated by PCR. Reads for this sample came from an Illumina HiSeq 4000. High-throughput sequencing was used to profile the TCR beta-chain CDR3 region of each patient. On the study's bioinformatics: CDR3 differences across clinicopathological groups were used to build a classifier for discriminating distant-metastatic papillary thyroid cancer patients. The Shannon index was used to assess repertoire diversity, and the Morisita-Horn index was used to assess tumor-blood repertoire similarity. TCRdb itself trimmed the public reads at Q25 with fastp, ran MiXCR and retained productive beta chains. What appears here as the V and J calls and clone size reflects TCRdb's work, not the paper's. In all, the sample holds fewer than 35,000 clones, and over 20% of those were seen once. Of the sample, around 3% falls within the top ten clones. No treatment had been received by any patient before thyroid surgery. Using T-cell receptor beta sequencing, the researchers looked back retrospectively at clinical samples from patients, gathered between about 2012 and 2019.

The CDR3 runs 13 residues from the cysteine to the phenylalanine. Of the read, only the CDR3 DNA is kept; its 39 bases are in frame from base 1. The germline V gene specifies MNHNS as CDR1 and SASEGT as CDR2. The specimen was tumor tissue. The receptor's source is a male donor with papillary thyroid cancer or a benign thyroid nodule (not recorded which). Some clones in this sample may be carry-over from other donors' samples. This sequence uses TRBV6-1 and TRBJ2-7, with TRBD1 matching 7 junction bases. The DNA reads as follows: TGTGCCAGCGTGACAGGGAATTTTTACGGGCAGTACTTC. This translates into CASVTGNFYGQYF.